These T cell receptor beta chains were read from a single sample in a study of blood T cell repertoires in COVID-19. Produced via immunoSEQ multiplex PCR; TCRdb's table is partial and in-frame only. The sample contains fewer than 110,000 clones, nearly 90% of which appear only once. Input material: peripheral blood. These TCRs come from a man aged 50-59 years in a cohort sampled during active COVID-19. The CDR3 runs from the conserved cysteine through the conserved F or W. Each record gives: clone size, V gene, J gene, D gene, CDR3 protein, CDR3 DNA. D genes are given only for firm matches. Expanded clones get a size class; other rows say once, few or many, or leave the size out.

once	TRBV29-1	TRBJ1-5	NA	CSVGDSNQPQHF	TGCAGCGTCGGTGATAGCAATCAGCCCCAGCATTTT
NA	TRBV9	TRBJ2-2	NA	CASSVAGDGGTGELFF	TGTGCCAGCAGCGTAGCAGGGGATGGTGGCACCGGGGAGCTGTTTTTT
once	TRBV11-2	TRBJ2-1	TRBD1	CASSLGQGAYNEQFF	TGTGCCAGCAGCTTAGGGCAGGGGGCCTACAATGAGCAGTTCTTC
NA	TRBV6-5	TRBJ1-3	NA	CASSYSRDYTIYF	TGTGCCAGCAGTTACTCGAGGGACTACACCATATATTTT
NA	TRBV7-8	TRBJ1-3	NA	CASSLASSGNTIYF	TGTGCCAGCAGCTTAGCCAGCTCTGGAAACACCATATATTTT
NA	TRBV28	TRBJ1-3	NA	CASTLPGPGRNTIYF	TGTGCCAGCACCCTTCCCGGGCCAGGGCGAAACACCATATATTTT
NA	TRBV2	TRBJ1-1	TRBD1	CASKSDRDGAEAFF	TGTGCCAGCAAATCCGACAGGGACGGGGCTGAAGCTTTCTTT
NA	TRBV4-2	TRBJ1-5	TRBD1	CASSQDDRGYSNQPQHF	TGTGCCAGCAGCCAAGATGACAGGGGATATAGCAATCAGCCCCAGCATTTT
NA	TRBV28	TRBJ1-5	TRBD1	CASSPSDRAGNQPQHF	TGTGCCAGCAGTCCCTCGGACAGGGCTGGCAATCAGCCCCAGCATTTT
NA	TRBV7-9	TRBJ1-6	NA	CASSSGANAGYSPLHF	TGTGCCAGCAGCTCCGGAGCAAACGCCGGGTATTCACCCCTCCACTTT
NA	TRBV24-1	TRBJ1-5	NA	CATSAGATDQPQHF	TGTGCCACCAGTGCAGGGGCTACGGATCAGCCCCAGCATTTT
once	TRBV5-8	TRBJ1-2	TRBD1	CASSWQTGYYGYTF	TGTGCCAGCAGCTGGCAGACAGGGTATTATGGCTACACCTTC
NA	TRBV5-4	TRBJ1-2	NA	CASSYPGTLANYGYTF	TGTGCCAGCAGCTACCCCGGGACACTTGCTAACTATGGCTACACCTTC
NA	TRBV6-1	TRBJ1-2	NA	CASSAREGVSATAGYTF	TGTGCCAGCAGTGCCCGGGAGGGCGTCTCTGCCACGGCTGGCTACACCTTC
NA	TRBV5-6	TRBJ2-3	TRBD2	CASSSLGAGSTDTQYF	TGTGCCAGCAGCTCCCTTGGAGCGGGGAGCACAGATACGCAGTATTTT
NA	TRBV27	TRBJ1-2	NA	CASSFQGGDGYTF	TGTGCCAGCAGTTTTCAGGGAGGCGATGGCTACACCTTC
NA	TRBV5-1	TRBJ1-1	TRBD1	CASSSTGVNTEAFF	TGCGCCAGCAGCTCGACAGGGGTGAACACTGAAGCTTTCTTT
NA	TRBV10-3	TRBJ2-1	TRBD2	CAISEGLAGGGYNEQFF	TGTGCCATCAGTGAGGGACTAGCGGGGGGAGGCTACAATGAGCAGTTCTTC
NA	TRBV18	TRBJ2-3	TRBD1	CASSPTYGQGVLDTQYF	TGTGCCAGCTCACCAACTTATGGGCAGGGGGTTTTGGATACGCAGTATTTT
NA	TRBV7-6	TRBJ2-2	TRBD1	CASSVGTGDLGELFF	TGTGCCAGCAGCGTAGGGACAGGGGACCTCGGGGAGCTGTTTTTT
NA	TRBV7-6	TRBJ2-3	NA	CASSLASRLTDTQYF	TGTGCCAGCAGCTTAGCCTCGAGGTTGACAGATACGCAGTATTTT
NA	TRBV14	TRBJ1-4	TRBD1	CASSLDSDRGKKLFF	TGTGCCAGCAGCCTAGACTCCGACAGGGGGAAAAAACTGTTTTTT
NA	TRBV5-1	TRBJ2-1	NA	CASSLLAWQNEQFF	TGCGCCAGCAGCTTGTTAGCGTGGCAGAATGAGCAGTTCTTC
once	TRBV7-2	TRBJ1-1	NA	CASSSRGFSVAFF	TGTGCCAGCAGCTCGCGGGGTTTCTCGGTCGCTTTCTTT
NA	TRBV7-9	TRBJ1-2	TRBD1	CASSSQQWDRAANYGYTF	TGTGCCAGCAGCTCTCAACAATGGGACAGGGCGGCTAACTATGGCTACACCTTC
NA	TRBV5-1	TRBJ2-3	NA	CASSPDSVDTQYF	TGCGCCAGCAGCCCGGACTCAGTAGATACGCAGTATTTT
NA	TRBV14	TRBJ2-7	NA	CASSRAAAYEQYF	TGTGCCAGCAGCCGCGCCGCCGCCTACGAGCAGTACTTC
NA	TRBV19	TRBJ1-5	TRBD1	CASRDEPGTGSNQPQHF	TGTGCCAGTCGAGACGAGCCCGGGACAGGAAGCAATCAGCCCCAGCATTTT
NA	TRBV19	TRBJ1-1	TRBD1	CASSTRTGGNPEAFF	TGTGCCAGTAGTACCAGGACAGGGGGCAATCCTGAAGCTTTCTTT
NA	TRBV29-1	TRBJ2-3	NA	CSVARDGSGTQYF	TGCAGCGTTGCGAGGGATGGGAGTGGTACGCAGTATTTT
NA	TRBV21-1	TRBJ2-3	NA	CASSRRPRSYRGDTQYF	TGTGCCAGCAGCAGGAGACCGAGATCCTATAGAGGAGATACGCAGTATTTT
NA	TRBV4-1	TRBJ2-1	NA	CASSAHTEQFF	TGCGCCAGCAGCGCACACACGGAGCAGTTCTTC
NA	TRBV9	TRBJ1-1	TRBD1	CASSVVGTGGTEAFF	TGTGCCAGCAGCGTAGTGGGGACAGGGGGAACTGAAGCTTTCTTT
NA	TRBV5-1	TRBJ2-1	NA	CASRQETYNEQFF	TGCGCCAGCAGGCAGGAAACCTACAATGAGCAGTTCTTC
NA	TRBV3-1/TRBV3-2	TRBJ2-1	TRBD1	CASSQVRGPLSGSNEQFF	TGTGCCAGCAGCCAAGTTAGGGGGCCTCTGTCGGGAAGTAATGAGCAGTTCTTC
NA	TRBV10-3	TRBJ1-3	NA	CAISDTGSSGNTIYF	TGTGCCATCAGTGACACCGGGAGCTCTGGAAACACCATATATTTT
NA	TRBV6-6	TRBJ2-7	NA	CASSPSGVYEQYF	TGTGCCAGCAGTCCCTCAGGGGTCTACGAGCAGTACTTC
NA	TRBV10-2	TRBJ1-5	TRBD1	CASSDLWDRRQPQHF	TGCGCCAGCAGCGACCTTTGGGACAGGCGTCAGCCCCAGCATTTT
NA	TRBV6-2/TRBV6-3	TRBJ1-5	NA	CASSYGRQAGVQPQHF	TGTGCCAGCAGTTACGGTAGACAGGCCGGGGTCCAGCCCCAGCATTTT
once	TRBV5-6	TRBJ1-1	NA	CASSSAATEAFF	TGTGCCAGCAGCTCGGCGGCCACTGAAGCTTTCTTT